The next 24 T cell receptor beta chains were all read from a single sample in a study of tumor-infiltrating lymphocytes in primary liver carcinoma. Production of TCR beta cDNA used about 500 ng total RNA together with a constant-region primer. Sequencing libraries for TCR beta derived from three nested multiplex PCR rounds that used slightly modified ARM-PCR. PCR rounds one and two used TRBV1-TRBV30 forward primers with a C-beta reverse primer for 10 cycles each. TCRdb recomputed calls from the multiplex PCR reads with MiXCR, one row per CDR3 protein. The sample lists 330,000 or so distinct CDR3 sequences; 65% were seen once. In addition to blood RNA drawn from unsorted whole blood, germline DNA was extracted. Sequenced material: peripheral blood. Receptors were obtained from a man aged 40-55 years with primary liver carcinoma and hepatitis B virus infection.

Of note for this clonotype: The junction does not match germline at one end; this may be a read error. The CDR3 coding sequence is TGTGCCAGTAGCTTATCTCCAGGGGAGGTTGGCTACATCTTC. Amino acids: CASSLSPGEVGYIF. The chain couples TRBV11-2 to TRBJ1-2; tentative D call: TRBD1 (6 bases). From germline, CDR1 is SGHAT and CDR2 FQNNGV. CDR3 size: 14 residues.

Regarding this clonotype: Given a much more abundant clone one base away, this may be a read error. The chain links TRBV6-1 to TRBJ2-5; no clear D. The CDR3 has 12 amino acids. Trimming took 6 bases from V and 6 from J, leaving 11 bases between them. Germline lookup yields CDR1 MNHNS and CDR2 SASEGT. CDR3 in DNA: TGTGCCAGCAGGGCAAGTGTGCAGACCCAGTACTTC. Protein: CASRASVQTQYF.

The CDR3 region has the DNA TGTGCCAGCAGTGACACCAGGGCGAACACCGGGGAGCTGTTTTTT. Protein sequence: CASSDTRANTGELFF. The rearrangement links TRBV25-1 to TRBJ2-2; weak D call: TRBD1 (5 bases). The V end was cut by 3 bases, the J end by 0 bases, with 8 bases between. CDR1 is MGHDK, CDR2 SYGVNS, per germline. This CDR3 is 15 amino acids long.

With regard to this clonotype: Here the CDR3 omits its conserved ending phenylalanine or tryptophan, so a read error is the likely source. V usage is TRBV29-1 and J usage is TRBJ2-7, with 10 bases lining up with TRBD2. The J segment lost 7 bases and the V segment lost 6 bases, leaving 12 bases of the junction unmatched. This CDR3 comprises 14 residues. Germline V gene sequence: CDR1 SQVTM, CDR2 ANQGSEA. CDR3 protein: CSVAVLAGVGEQYL. CDR3 nucleotide sequence: TGCAGCGTCGCCGTGCTAGCGGGAGTTGGGGAGCAGTACCTC.

In the case of this clonotype: A much larger clone lies one base from this, so it may be a read error. The J gene is TRBJ2-5, the V gene TRBV14, with TRBD1 matching over 7 bases. The germline V gene encodes CDR1 SGHDN and CDR2 FVKESK. This CDR3 has 12 residues. CDR3 region: CTSSQEQGAQYF. CDR3 nucleotide sequence: TGTACCAGCAGCCAAGAGCAGGGGGCCCAGTACTTC.

This clonotype showed up many times. This rearrangement joins TRBV14 to TRBJ2-1; 16 bases are a match to TRBD2. Germline CDR1 is SGHDN and CDR2 is FVKESK. CDR3 length equals 20 residues. Germline trimming cut 5 bases from V and 3 bases from J; bases unmatched to any gene: 13. The CDR3 coding sequence is TGTGCCAGCAGCGCCCAACCGGGACTAGCGGGAGGGCCGTTCTACAATGAGCAGTTCTTC. Encoded protein: CASSAQPGLAGGPFYNEQFF.

On this clonotype: A read error is possible here, since a much larger clone lies one base away. The rearrangement uses TRBV6-2 or TRBV6-3 and TRBJ1-2; no reliable D call. There are 15 residues in the CDR3. Germline V gene sequence: CDR1 MNHEY, CDR2 SVGEGT. V lost 6 bases to trimming and J lost 1 base, with 15 bases between them. The CDR3 sequence: CASSGGGSRNYGYTF. The CDR3 nucleotides are TGTGCCAGCAGCGGAGGAGGGTCCCGTAACTATGGCTACACCTTC.

Note on this clonotype: This likely comes from a read error, as the CDR3 has no conserved phenylalanine or tryptophan at its end. The chain joins TRBV11-2 to TRBJ2-5; 7 bases fit TRBD2. The germline V gene encodes CDR1 SGHAT and CDR2 FQNNGV. This CDR3 is built from 14 residues. V gave up 5 bases and J gave up 1 base; unmatched junction bases: 4. The CDR3 DNA reads TGTGCCAGCAGCGCTTCGGGGGGCCAAGAGACCCAGTACCTC. This gives the protein CASSASGGQETQYL.

The chain combines TRBV5-5 with TRBJ1-2; D remains ambiguous. This CDR3 is 14 amino acids long. Trimming cost V 2 bases and J 2 bases, with 10 bases left between them. CDR1 is SGHKS and CDR2 is YYEKEE in the germline V gene (reference sequence). The CDR3 sequence: CASSFLPDNYGYTF. CDR3 bases: TGTGCCAGCAGCTTTCTGCCCGACAACTATGGCTACACCTTC. Looking up the rest from reference TRBV5-5 and TRBJ1-2 gives the full variable domain: DAGVTQSPTHLIKTRGQQVTLRCSPISGHKSVSWYQQVLGQGPQFIFQYYEKEERGRGNFPDRFSARQFPNYSSELNVNALLLGDSALYLCASSFLPDNYGYTFGSGTRLTVV.

At least ten counts were recorded for this clonotype. The V call is TRBV12-3 or TRBV12-4, the J call TRBJ2-7, with TRBD2 identical over 15 bases. V trimming: 5 bases; J trimming: 4 bases; junction bases outside the gene matches: 9. The CDR3 runs to 17 residues. The CDR3 sequence is CASSMGLAGGLGYEQYF. CDR3 nucleotide sequence: TGTGCCAGCAGTATGGGACTAGCGGGAGGCCTGGGTTACGAGCAGTACTTC.

The chain carries TRBV28 and TRBJ2-4; 10 positions agree with TRBD1. J was trimmed by 6 bases and V by 6 bases; bases with no gene match: 8. Germline assignment: CDR1 MDHEN and CDR2 SYDVKM. There are 15 residues in the CDR3. The CDR3 DNA reads TGTGCCAGCAGGGTGGGACAGGGGCCGAGAAACATTCAGTACTTC. Amino acids: CASRVGQGPRNIQYF.

For this clonotype: It may be a read error: a sequence one base away is much more abundant. V is TRBV5-4 and J is TRBJ2-1, with TRBD2 matching over 12 bases. The germline V gene encodes CDR1 SGHNT and CDR2 YYREEE (reference sequence). The CDR3 contains 15 residues. CDR3 sequence (DNA): TGTCCCAGCAGCCTTACGGGACTAGCGGGTAATGAGCAGTTCTTC. The encoded protein is CPSSLTGLAGNEQFF.

The CDR3 DNA reads as TGCGCCAGCAGCTTGGCGCGGACAGGAGAAAACATTCAGTACTTC. This translates into CASSLARTGENIQYF. The rearrangement links TRBV5-1 to TRBJ2-4, with TRBD1 matching 7 bases. Germline V CDR1 and CDR2: SGHRS, YFSETQ. The CDR3 totals 15 residues. Trimming cost V 0 bases and J 5 bases; bases outside gene matches: 5.

The CDR3 spells CASRSPSIYTGELFF. Here the CDR3 DNA reads TGTGCCAGCAGGTCCCCGTCGATCTACACCGGGGAGCTGTTTTTT. The chain couples TRBV7-9 to TRBJ2-2; D is unresolved. The CDR3 is made up of 15 amino acids. The germline CDR1 and CDR2 sequences are SEHNR and FQNEAQ (reference sequence). Trimming took 6 bases from V and 3 from J, leaving 14 bases between them. Filled out from reference TRBV7-9 and TRBJ2-2, the complete variable domain reads DTGVSQNPRHKITKRGQNVTFRCDPISEHNRLYWYRQTLGQGPEFLTYFQNEAQLEKSRLLSDRFSAERPKGSFSTLEIQRTEQGDSAMYLCASRSPSIYTGELFFGEGSRLTVL.

The genes are TRBV11-2 and TRBJ2-1; D assignment may be TRBD1 or TRBD2 (5 bases each). This CDR3 comprises 14 residues. V lost 7 bases and J 9 bases, leaving 19 bases between the germline ends. CDR1 is SGHAT and CDR2 is FQNNGV in the germline V gene. The CDR3 is CASNYGTDHSEQFF. CDR3 DNA: TGTGCCAGCAACTATGGGACGGACCACAGTGAGCAGTTCTTC.

This chain uses TRBV29-1 with TRBJ2-7, with D possibly matching TRBD2 (6 bases). Per the germline V gene, CDR1 is SQVTM and CDR2 is ANQGSEA. Trimming stripped 3 bases from V and 9 bases from J, with 18 bases between. This CDR3 spans 13 amino acids. CDR3 sequence reads: CSVDSAGLGRQYF. The CDR3, as DNA: TGCAGCGTTGATTCTGCGGGATTGGGCCGGCAGTACTTC.

As concerns this clonotype: The junction differs from germline at one of its ends, possibly a read error. V gene TRBV11-2 combines with J gene TRBJ1-2, with D maybe TRBD1 (6 bases). CDR1 is SGHAT, CDR2 FQNNGV, per germline. The CDR3 sequence is 13 residues long. CDR3 region: CANSSTGVNGYTF. The CDR3 bases are TGTGCCAACAGCTCGACAGGAGTGAATGGCTACACCTTC.

As to this clonotype: This may arise from a read error, as a much more abundant clone is one base away. CDR3 in DNA: TGTGTCAGCAGTGGCAGCGACTCCTACGAGCAGTACTTC. Translated: CVSSGSDSYEQYF. J is TRBJ2-7 and V is TRBV12-3 or TRBV12-4, with no clear D. The CDR3 sequence is 13 residues long.

Comments on this clonotype: A read error may produce the germline difference seen at one junction end. The chain is built from TRBV4-2 and TRBJ2-7, with D perhaps matching TRBD1 or TRBD2 (5 bases each). Germline CDR1 and CDR2: LGHNA and YNFKEQ. The CDR3 covers 15 residues. The CDR3 DNA sequence: TGCGCCAGCAACCAAGTTTCGACAGCGGCGTACGAGCAGTACTTC. Its protein is CASNQVSTAAYEQYF.

This clonotype was observed many times. The V and J genes are TRBV6-5 and TRBJ2-1, with D perhaps matching TRBD2 (6 bases). This CDR3 contains 11 residues. Germline CDR1 is MNHEY and CDR2 is SVGAGI. With 3 bases removed from V and 12 bases from J, the gap between germline ends came to 9 bases. The CDR3 loop reads CASSYQGLQFF. The CDR3 bases are TGTGCCAGCAGTTATCAGGGACTGCAGTTCTTC.

This clonotype was recorded many times. The V gene is TRBV11-1, the J gene TRBJ1-6, with TRBD1 matching over 7 bases. This CDR3 spans 14 amino acids. The V and J ends lost 5 bases and 10 bases, in that order; junction bases with no gene match: 8. CDR1 and CDR2 (germline): SGHAT, FQDESV (reference sequence). CDR3: CASSLTGSGSPLHF. CDR3 coding DNA: TGTGCCAGCAGCCTGACAGGGTCTGGATCACCCCTCCACTTT.

This clonotype was picked up one time. At one end, the junction sequence differs from germline, possibly due to a read error. The V gene is TRBV13, the J gene TRBJ2-3; 7 bases match TRBD2. Germline lookup yields CDR1 PRHDT and CDR2 FYEKMQ (reference sequence). This CDR3 is 16 amino acids long. CDR3 DNA: TGTGCCGGCAGCCTTCGGGAGGAAGATCCCACAGATACGAAGTATTTT. It is translated as CAGSLREEDPTDTKYF.

Turning to this clonotype: A much bigger clone sits one base away, suggesting this may be a read error. The rearrangement links TRBV6-1 to TRBJ2-4; 7 bases line up with TRBD2. Germline V gives CDR1 MNHNS, CDR2 SASEGT. The CDR3 totals 18 residues. CDR3 amino acids: CASSESAGRVLAKTIQYF. The CDR3 nucleotides are TGTGCCAGCAGTGAATCTGCGGGGAGGGTACTAGCCAAAACCATTCAGTACTTC.

As concerns this clonotype: One end of the junction does not line up with germline, which may come from a read error. The rearrangement uses TRBV6-2 or TRBV6-3 and TRBJ2-1; D not certain. Germline loops: CDR1 MNHEY, CDR2 SVGEGT. This CDR3 has 13 amino acids. The CDR3 loop reads CASSWSGTYEHFF. In DNA, the CDR3 is TGTGCCAGCAGTTGGTCGGGCACCTACGAGCATTTCTTC.